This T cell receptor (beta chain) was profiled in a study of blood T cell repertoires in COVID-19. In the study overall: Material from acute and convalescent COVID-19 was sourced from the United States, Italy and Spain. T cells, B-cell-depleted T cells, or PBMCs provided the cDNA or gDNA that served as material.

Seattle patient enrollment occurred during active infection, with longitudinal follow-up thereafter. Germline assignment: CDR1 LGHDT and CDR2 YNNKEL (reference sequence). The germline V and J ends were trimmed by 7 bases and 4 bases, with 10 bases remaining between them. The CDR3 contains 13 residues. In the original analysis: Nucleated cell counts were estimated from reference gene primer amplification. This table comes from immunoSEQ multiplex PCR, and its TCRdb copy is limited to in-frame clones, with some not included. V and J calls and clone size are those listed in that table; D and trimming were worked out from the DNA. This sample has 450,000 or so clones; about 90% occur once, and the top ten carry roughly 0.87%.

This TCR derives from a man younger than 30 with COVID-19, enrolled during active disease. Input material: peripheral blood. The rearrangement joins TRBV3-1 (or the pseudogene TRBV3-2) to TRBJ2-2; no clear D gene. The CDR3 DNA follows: TGTGCCAGCATTGAGGAAGTCACCGGGGAGCTGTTTTTT. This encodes CASIEEVTGELFF.